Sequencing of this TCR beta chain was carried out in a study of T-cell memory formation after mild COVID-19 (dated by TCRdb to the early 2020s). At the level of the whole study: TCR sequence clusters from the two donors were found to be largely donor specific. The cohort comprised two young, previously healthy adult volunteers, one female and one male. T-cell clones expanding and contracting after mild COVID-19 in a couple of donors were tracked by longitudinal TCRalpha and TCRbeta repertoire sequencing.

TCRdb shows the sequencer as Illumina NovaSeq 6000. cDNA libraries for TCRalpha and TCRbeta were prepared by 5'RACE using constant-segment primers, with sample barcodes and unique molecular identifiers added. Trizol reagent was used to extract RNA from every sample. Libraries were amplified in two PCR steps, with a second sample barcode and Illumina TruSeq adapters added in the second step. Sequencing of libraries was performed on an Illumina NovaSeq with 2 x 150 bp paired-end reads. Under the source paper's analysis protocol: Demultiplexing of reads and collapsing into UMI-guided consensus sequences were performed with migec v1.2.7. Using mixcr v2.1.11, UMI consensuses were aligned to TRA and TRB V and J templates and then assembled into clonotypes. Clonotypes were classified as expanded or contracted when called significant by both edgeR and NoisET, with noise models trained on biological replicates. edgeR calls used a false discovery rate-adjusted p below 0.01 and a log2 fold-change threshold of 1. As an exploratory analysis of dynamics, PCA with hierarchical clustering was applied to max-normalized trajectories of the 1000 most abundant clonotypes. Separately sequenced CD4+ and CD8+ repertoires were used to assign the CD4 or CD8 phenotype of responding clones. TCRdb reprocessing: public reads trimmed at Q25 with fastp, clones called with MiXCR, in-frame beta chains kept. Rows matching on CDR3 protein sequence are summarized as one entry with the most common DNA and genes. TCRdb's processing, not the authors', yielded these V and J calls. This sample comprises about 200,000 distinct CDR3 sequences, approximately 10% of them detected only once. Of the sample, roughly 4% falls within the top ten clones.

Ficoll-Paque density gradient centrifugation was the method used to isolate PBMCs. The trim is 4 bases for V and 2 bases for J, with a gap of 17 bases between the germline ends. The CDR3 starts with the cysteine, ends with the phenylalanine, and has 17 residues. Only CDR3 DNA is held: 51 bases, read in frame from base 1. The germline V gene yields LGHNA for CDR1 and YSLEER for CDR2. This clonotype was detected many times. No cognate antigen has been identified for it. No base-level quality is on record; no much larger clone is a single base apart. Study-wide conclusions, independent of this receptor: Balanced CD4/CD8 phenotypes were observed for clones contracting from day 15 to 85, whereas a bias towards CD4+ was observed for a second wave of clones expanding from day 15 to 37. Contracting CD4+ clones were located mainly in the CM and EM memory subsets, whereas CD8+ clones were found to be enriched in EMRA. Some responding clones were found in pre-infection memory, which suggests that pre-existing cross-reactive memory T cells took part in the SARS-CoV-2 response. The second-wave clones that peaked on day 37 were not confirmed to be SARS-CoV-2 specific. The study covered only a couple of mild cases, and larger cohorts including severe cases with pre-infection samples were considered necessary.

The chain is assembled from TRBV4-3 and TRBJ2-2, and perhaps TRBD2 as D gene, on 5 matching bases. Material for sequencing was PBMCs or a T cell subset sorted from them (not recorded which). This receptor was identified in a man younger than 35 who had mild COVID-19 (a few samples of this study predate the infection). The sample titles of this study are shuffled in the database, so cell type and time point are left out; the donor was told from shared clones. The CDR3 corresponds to CASSPFPGNGNTGELFF. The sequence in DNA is TGCGCCAGCAGCCCATTCCCCGGGAATGGAAACACCGGGGAGCTGTTTTTT.